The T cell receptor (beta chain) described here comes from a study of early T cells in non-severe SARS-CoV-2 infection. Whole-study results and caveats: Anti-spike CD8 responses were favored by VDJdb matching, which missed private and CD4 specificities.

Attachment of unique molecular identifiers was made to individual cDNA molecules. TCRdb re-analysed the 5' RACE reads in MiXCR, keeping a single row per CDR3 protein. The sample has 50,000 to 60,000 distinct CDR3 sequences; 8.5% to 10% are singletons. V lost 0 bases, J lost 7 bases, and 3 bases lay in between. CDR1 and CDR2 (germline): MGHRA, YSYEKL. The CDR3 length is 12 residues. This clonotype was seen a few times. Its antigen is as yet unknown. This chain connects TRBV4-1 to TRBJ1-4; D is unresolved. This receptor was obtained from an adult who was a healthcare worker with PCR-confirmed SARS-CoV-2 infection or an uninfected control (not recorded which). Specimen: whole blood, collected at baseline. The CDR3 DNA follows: TGCGCCAGCAGCCAAGATCGTGAAAAACTGTTTTTT. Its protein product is CASSQDREKLFF.